This T cell receptor (beta chain) was captured in a study of blood T cell repertoires in COVID-19 (dated by TCRdb to about 2020). About the study as a whole: The collaborator samples originated in the United States, Italy and Spain and spanned the acute and convalescent phases of COVID-19. The samples were drawn from the first 160 participants of the ongoing ImmuneRACE study and from some 1,300 subjects provided by 6 global collaborators. The prospective study material was composed of cDNA or gDNA derived from T cells, B-cell-depleted T cells, or PBMCs. The repertoires were released in a freely available public database meant as a resource for research on the immune response to SARS-CoV-2. The dataset comprised deeply sampled blood TCRbeta repertoires from subjects exposed to, actively infected with, or recovered from COVID-19. Where HLA class I and class II types were available, the types were taken from metadata supplied by the sample provider, not from assay-based typing. Nearly every sample came with metadata listing a de-identified subject ID, COVID-19 status, age in years and sex.

TCRbeta CDR3 regions were amplified from genomic DNA by means of the immunoSEQ Assay, a bias-controlled multiplex PCR. On the authors' methods: The number of nucleated cells in each sample was estimated by amplification of reference gene primers within the assay. To quantify the absolute abundance of each unique TCRbeta CDR3 rearrangement, sequence reads were collapsed and filtered. Productive Simpson clonality was computed per sample as the square root of Simpson's diversity index over productive rearrangements. As stored in TCRdb, this immuneACCESS dataset retains in-frame rearrangements with V and J assigned. A fraction of the clones does not appear; measured against another copy, unresolved V genes explain less than half of the discrepancy, and the remainder lacks a known reason. V, J and clone size are those of that table, while D and trimming were read from the DNA. The sample yields about 160,000 clones; around 92% were counted once. The top ten clones comprise about 4.6% of the sample.

The investigation overall reported the following: The amount of clinical and demographic metadata varied by source and participant and was provided uncurated.

At one collaborating source in Seattle, patients were enrolled during active infection and were followed longitudinally through the course of disease. The collaborating institutions used their own protocols to collect whole blood in K2EDTA tubes. For TCRbeta analysis, collaborator samples were shipped as frozen whole blood, as isolated PBMCs, or as DNA extracted from either sample type. V and J are trimmed by 5 bases and 6 bases, and the gene matches miss 4 bases of the junction. The germline V gene encodes CDR1 SEHNR and CDR2 FQNEAQ (reference sequence). The CDR3 starts with the cysteine, ends with the phenylalanine, and has 12 residues. Only the CDR3 DNA stays, 36 bases, in frame from base 1. Concerning this clone itself: Its recognized antigen is unknown. Nothing much larger sits one base from this clone, and base qualities are not available.

The chain was built from TRBV7-9 and TRBJ2-7, and 7 bases in between align with TRBD2. Sequences were obtained from peripheral blood. The receptor's source is a man between 25 and 39 years old with COVID-19, enrolled during active disease. The CDR3 has the sequence CASSDPGGEQYF. The DNA sequence is TGTGCCAGCAGCGACCCGGGGGGCGAGCAGTACTTC.